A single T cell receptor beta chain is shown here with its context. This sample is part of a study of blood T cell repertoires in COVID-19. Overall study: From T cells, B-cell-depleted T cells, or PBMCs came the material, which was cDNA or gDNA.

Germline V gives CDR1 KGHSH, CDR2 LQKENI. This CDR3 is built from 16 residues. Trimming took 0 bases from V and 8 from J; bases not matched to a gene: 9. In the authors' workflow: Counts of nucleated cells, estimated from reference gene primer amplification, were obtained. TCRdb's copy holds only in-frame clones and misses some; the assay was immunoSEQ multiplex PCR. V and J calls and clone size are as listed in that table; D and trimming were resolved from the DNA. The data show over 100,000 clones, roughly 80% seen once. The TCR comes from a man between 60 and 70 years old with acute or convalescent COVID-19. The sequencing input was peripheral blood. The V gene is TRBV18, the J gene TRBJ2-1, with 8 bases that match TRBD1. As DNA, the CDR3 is TGTGCCAGCTCACCACCGCTTGGGCAGGGGGCCTATGAGCAGTTCTTC. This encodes CASSPPLGQGAYEQFF.